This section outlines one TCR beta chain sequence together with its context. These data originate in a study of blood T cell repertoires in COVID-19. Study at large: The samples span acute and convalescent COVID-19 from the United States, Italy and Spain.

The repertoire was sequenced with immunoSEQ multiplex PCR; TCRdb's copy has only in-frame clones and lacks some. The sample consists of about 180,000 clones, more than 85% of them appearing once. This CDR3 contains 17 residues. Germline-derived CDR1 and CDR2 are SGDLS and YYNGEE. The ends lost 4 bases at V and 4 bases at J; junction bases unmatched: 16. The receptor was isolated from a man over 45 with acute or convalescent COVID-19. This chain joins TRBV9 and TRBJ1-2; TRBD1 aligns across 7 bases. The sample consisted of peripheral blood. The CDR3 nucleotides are TGTGCCAGCAGCCCCGCGAGGGGGCCCGGTAGGGTCTATGGCTACACCTTC. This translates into CASSPARGPGRVYGYTF.